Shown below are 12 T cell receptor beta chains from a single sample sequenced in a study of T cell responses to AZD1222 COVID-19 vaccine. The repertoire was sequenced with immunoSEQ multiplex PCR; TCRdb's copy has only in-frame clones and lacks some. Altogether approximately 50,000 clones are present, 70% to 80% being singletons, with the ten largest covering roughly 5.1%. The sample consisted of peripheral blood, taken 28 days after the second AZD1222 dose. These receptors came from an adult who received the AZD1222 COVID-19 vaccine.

The CDR3 protein is CASGGTGNDEQYV. Written as DNA, the CDR3 is TGTGCCAGCGGGGGGACAGGGAACGACGAGCAGTACGTC. This sequence joins TRBV18 and TRBJ2-7; 9 nucleotides line up with TRBD1. The trim removed 8 bases at V and 5 bases at J, leaving 7 bases unmatched. The CDR3 is 13 amino acids. The germline CDR1 and CDR2 sequences are KGHSH and LQKENI.

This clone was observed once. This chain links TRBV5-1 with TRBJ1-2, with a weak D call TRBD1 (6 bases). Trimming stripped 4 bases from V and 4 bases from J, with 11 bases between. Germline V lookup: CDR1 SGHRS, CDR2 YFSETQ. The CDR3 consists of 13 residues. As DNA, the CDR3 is TGCGCCAGCAGCCCTGACAGGAGCTATGGCTACACCTTC. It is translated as CASSPDRSYGYTF.

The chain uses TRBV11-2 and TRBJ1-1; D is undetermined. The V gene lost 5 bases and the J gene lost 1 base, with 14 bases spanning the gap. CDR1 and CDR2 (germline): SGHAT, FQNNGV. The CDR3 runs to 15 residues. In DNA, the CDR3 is TGTGCCAGCAGCGCCGGATGGAAGGCGAACACTGAAGCTTTCTTT. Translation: CASSAGWKANTEAFF.

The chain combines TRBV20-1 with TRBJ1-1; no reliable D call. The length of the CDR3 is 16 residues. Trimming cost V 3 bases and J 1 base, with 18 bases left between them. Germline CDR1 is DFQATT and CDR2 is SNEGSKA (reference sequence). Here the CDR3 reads CSASPDVRKRNTEAFF. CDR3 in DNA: TGCAGTGCTAGTCCGGATGTGAGGAAGCGGAACACTGAAGCTTTCTTT.

The CDR3 DNA sequence: TGTGCCAGCAGCCAAGATCTTGTTGTAGGGTACAATGAGCAGTTCTTC. Translated: CASSQDLVVGYNEQFF. This chain joins TRBV3-1 (or the pseudogene TRBV3-2) and TRBJ2-1, with D unclear. With 0 bases removed from V and 4 bases from J, the gap between germline ends came to 13 bases. The CDR3 loop spans 16 amino acids. The germline gives CDR1 LGHDT, CDR2 YNNKEL (reference sequence).

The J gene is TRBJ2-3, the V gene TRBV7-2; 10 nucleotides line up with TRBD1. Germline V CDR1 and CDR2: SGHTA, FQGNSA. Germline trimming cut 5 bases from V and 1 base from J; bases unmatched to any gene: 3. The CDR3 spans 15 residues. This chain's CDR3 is CASSPGTGGTDTQYF. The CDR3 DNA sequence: TGTGCCAGCAGCCCCGGGACAGGGGGCACAGATACGCAGTATTTT.

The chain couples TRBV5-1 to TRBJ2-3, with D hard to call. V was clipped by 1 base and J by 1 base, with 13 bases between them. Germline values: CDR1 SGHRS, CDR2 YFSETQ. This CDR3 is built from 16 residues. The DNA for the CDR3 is TGCGCCAGCAGCTTGCCCTCACTCATGGGCACAGATACGCAGTATTTT. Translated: CASSLPSLMGTDTQYF.

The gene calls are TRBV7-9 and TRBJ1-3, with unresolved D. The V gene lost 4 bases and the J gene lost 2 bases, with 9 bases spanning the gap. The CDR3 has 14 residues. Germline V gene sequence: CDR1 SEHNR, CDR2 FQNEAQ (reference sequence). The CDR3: CASSSLKAGNTIYF. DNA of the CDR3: TGTGCCAGCAGCTCGCTAAAGGCTGGAAACACCATATATTTT.

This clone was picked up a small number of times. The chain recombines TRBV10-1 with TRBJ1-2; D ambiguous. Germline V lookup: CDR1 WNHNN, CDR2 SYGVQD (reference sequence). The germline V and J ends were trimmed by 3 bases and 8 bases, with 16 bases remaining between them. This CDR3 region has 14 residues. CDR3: CASSDSGLKGGYTF. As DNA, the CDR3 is TGCGCCAGCAGTGACTCCGGACTTAAGGGCGGCTACACCTTC.

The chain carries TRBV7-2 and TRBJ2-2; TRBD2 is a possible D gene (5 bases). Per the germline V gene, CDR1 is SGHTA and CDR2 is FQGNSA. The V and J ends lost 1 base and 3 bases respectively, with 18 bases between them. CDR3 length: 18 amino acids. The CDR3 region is CASSLVPAEISDTGELFF. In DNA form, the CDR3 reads TGTGCCAGCAGCTTAGTCCCAGCGGAAATATCGGACACCGGGGAGCTGTTTTTT.

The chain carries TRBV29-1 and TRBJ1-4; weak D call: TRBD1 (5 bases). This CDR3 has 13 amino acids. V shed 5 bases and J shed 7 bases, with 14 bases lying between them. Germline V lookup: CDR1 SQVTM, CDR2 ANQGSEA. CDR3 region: CSVLAGPSEKLFF. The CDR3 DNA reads TGCAGCGTTTTAGCGGGGCCGTCTGAAAAACTGTTTTTT.

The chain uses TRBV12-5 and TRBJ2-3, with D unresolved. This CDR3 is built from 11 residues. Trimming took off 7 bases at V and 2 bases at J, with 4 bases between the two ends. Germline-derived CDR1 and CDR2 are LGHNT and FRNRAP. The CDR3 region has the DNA TGTGCTAGTGCCATCACAGATACGCAGTATTTT. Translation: CASAITDTQYF.